One sample yielded the 15 T cell receptor beta chains listed below, sequenced in a study of spatial heterogeneity in lung cancer. The time point is: blood taken at disease recurrence. No cells were sorted before sequencing. The whole RNA sequenced was extracted from tumor, nontumor lung or frozen PBMC. From the 5' RACE reads, TCRdb called clonotypes with MiXCR, one entry per CDR3 protein. The repertoire consists of approximately 9,700 distinct CDR3 sequences, with over 3% occurring once and the leading ten covering 15% to 20%. The specimen was PBMCs, collected at recurrence. The receptors were sampled from a female donor with early-stage non-small cell lung cancer.

This clonotype was recorded at least ten times. This beta chain is off target for a library built for alpha chains, so its abundance means little. The chain uses TRBV3-1 and TRBJ2-5; a weak D match, TRBD2 (6 bases). Germline CDR1 reads LGHDT; CDR2 reads YNNKEL (reference sequence). Trimming took off 4 bases at V and 3 bases at J, with 6 bases between the two ends. The CDR3 extends over 12 amino acids. The CDR3 here is CASSPSEETQYF. Here the CDR3 DNA reads TGTGCCAGCAGCCCTAGCGAAGAGACCCAGTACTTC.

This clonotype occurred many times. The library was designed around alpha chains, so this beta chain is a stray read whose abundance carries little weight. This chain links TRBV19 with TRBJ2-2; D is ambiguous. This CDR3 has 13 amino acids. The germline V gene encodes CDR1 LNHDA and CDR2 SQIVND (reference sequence). V lost 7 bases and J lost 4, with 10 bases in between. CDR3 amino acids: CASKDRATGELFF. Written as DNA, the CDR3 is TGTGCCAGTAAGGACCGGGCCACCGGGGAGCTGTTTTTT.

In its sample, this clonotype ranks as medium-sized. Since the library was made to target alpha chains, this beta chain is a stray read and its abundance is not meaningful. The J gene is TRBJ1-1, the V gene TRBV7-3, with no clear D. The V and J ends lost 5 bases and 6 bases respectively, with 13 bases between them. The CDR3 runs 13 residues. CDR1 and CDR2 from the germline V gene are SGHTA and FQGTGA. This CDR3 is CASSLRSTSEAFF. Here the CDR3 DNA reads TGTGCCAGCAGCCTAAGATCCACGTCTGAAGCTTTCTTT.

This clonotype was recorded at least ten times. Because this beta chain is a stray read in a library intended to capture alpha chains, its abundance should not be given much weight. The rearrangement uses TRBV2 and TRBJ2-7; D remains ambiguous. V was pared by 2 bases and J by 0 bases, with 11 bases between. Germline V CDR1 and CDR2: SNHLY, FYNNEI. This CDR3 has 15 residues. Here the CDR3 DNA reads TGTGCCAGCAGTGAACTCGTCAACCCCTCCTACGAGCAGTACTTC. This translates into CASSELVNPSYEQYF.

This clonotype was recorded at least ten times. For a library built for alpha chains, this beta chain is a stray read; little rests on its size. The rearrangement uses TRBV28 and TRBJ2-1, with 8 bases lining up with TRBD2. The CDR3 is made up of 15 amino acids. Trimming took 5 bases from V and 5 from J; bases not matched to a gene: 8. CDR1 is MDHEN and CDR2 is SYDVKM in the germline V gene. CDR3: CASSPRGGNDNEQFF. The DNA for the CDR3 is TGTGCCAGCAGTCCCCGCGGGGGGAACGACAATGAGCAGTTCTTC.

This clonotype has ten or more counts. With the library built for alpha chains, this beta chain is off target and its frequency is not meaningful. This chain links TRBV5-1 with TRBJ2-1; no reliable D call. The CDR3 runs to 15 residues. The germline V gene has CDR1 SGHRS and CDR2 YFSETQ. Trimming removed 0 bases from V and 3 bases from J, with 10 bases in between. CDR3 sequence (DNA): TGCGCCAGCAGCTTGGTCGGTGCGATCTACAATGAGCAGTTCTTC. It codes for CASSLVGAIYNEQFF.

This clonotype was seen many times. This beta chain came through as a stray read in a library set up for alpha chains, and its size says little. The chain combines TRBV7-2 with TRBJ2-3, with TRBD2 matching over 7 bases. The V gene end was trimmed by 5 bases and the J gene end by 5 bases; junction bases not matched to a gene: 4. The CDR3 has 13 residues. From germline, CDR1 is SGHTA and CDR2 FQGNSA. The CDR3 reads CASSGAGVDTQYF. The CDR3 DNA is TGTGCCAGCAGCGGCGCGGGGGTAGATACGCAGTATTTT.

This clonotype was seen at least ten times. With the library built for alpha chains, this beta chain is off target and its frequency is not meaningful. This chain joins TRBV2 and TRBJ2-1; 14 nucleotides match TRBD2. After removal of 6 bases from V and 4 bases from J, the junction contained 5 bases not matched to a gene. CDR3 length equals 16 residues. CDR1 SNHLY and CDR2 FYNNEI come from the germline V gene. The CDR3 DNA follows: TGTGCCAGCAGGGCCGGGACTAGCGGGGGATACAATGAGCAGTTCTTC. Protein product: CASRAGTSGGYNEQFF.

This clonotype occurred a few times. This beta chain turned up in a library designed for alpha chains; as an off-target read, its abundance says little. The V call is TRBV12-3 or TRBV12-4, the J call TRBJ1-5, with no clear D. CDR3 length equals 13 residues. Trimming removed 1 base at V and 4 bases at J, with 5 bases between. The CDR3 loop is CASSLGTNQPQHF. Here the CDR3 DNA reads TGTGCCAGCAGTTTAGGGACTAATCAGCCCCAGCATTTT.

This clonotype was observed at least ten times. This beta chain represents an off-target read in a library built for alpha chains; its size is of limited meaning. The chain is built from TRBV20-1 and TRBJ2-1; 9 bases agree with TRBD2. The CDR3 is 13 amino acids. Unmatched junction bases numbered 6, after V lost 7 bases and J lost 5 bases. Germline assignment: CDR1 DFQATT and CDR2 SNEGSKA (reference sequence). CDR3 nucleotide sequence: TGCAGTGGCTTCCTAGCGGGGAACAATGAGCAGTTCTTC. Protein: CSGFLAGNNEQFF.

By share of the sample, this clonotype is medium-sized (0.01 to 0.1%). This beta chain appears as a stray read in a library generated for alpha chains; its size is not informative. V and J are TRBV9 and TRBJ2-7; D is possibly TRBD1 (6 bases). V was cut by 2 bases and J by 5 bases, with 17 bases left in between. Per the germline V gene, CDR1 is SGDLS and CDR2 is YYNGEE. The CDR3 totals 15 residues. The CDR3 DNA follows: TGTGCCAGCAGCGTTCAAGCAGGGGCCAGGAACGAGCAGTACTTC. This encodes CASSVQAGARNEQYF.

Note on this clonotype: This beta chain is an off-target read within a library intended for alpha chains, so its frequency means little. The rearrangement joins TRBV2 to TRBJ2-7; D may be TRBD2 (5 bases). The CDR3 is 14 amino acids. Germline V lookup: CDR1 SNHLY, CDR2 FYNNEI. Trimming shortened V by 3 bases and J by 7 bases, and 16 bases separated the two germline ends. CDR3 loop: CASSEGLIRGEQYF. The CDR3 nucleotides are TGTGCCAGCAGTGAGGGTTTAATCCGCGGGGAGCAGTACTTC.

This clonotype was seen repeatedly, ten times or more. In a library made to pick up alpha chains, this beta chain is a stray read with a size that means little. Here the CDR3 DNA reads TGCAGTGCTAGAGTGACGGGGTTACCCTACGAGCAGTACTTC. Its translation is CSARVTGLPYEQYF. The chain has TRBV20-1 and TRBJ2-7, with D possibly matching TRBD2 (5 bases). CDR1 DFQATT and CDR2 SNEGSKA come from the germline V gene (reference sequence). The V and J ends lost 1 base and 2 bases respectively, with 12 bases between them. This CDR3 has 14 residues.

This clonotype showed up many times. The library was prepared for alpha chains; this beta chain is a stray read, so its frequency means little. The chain uses TRBV28 and TRBJ2-2; 7 bases fit TRBD1. The junction had 9 bases not matched to a gene; V was cut back by 7 bases and J by 4 bases. Germline CDR1 reads MDHEN; CDR2 reads SYDVKM. The CDR3 spans 15 residues. Written as DNA, the CDR3 is TGTGCCAGCACCGAGGGGGCGACGGGCACCGGGGAGCTGTTTTTT. Residues: CASTEGATGTGELFF. Full variable domain (outside the CDR3, taken from reference TRBV28 and TRBJ2-2): DVKVTQSSRYLVKRTGEKVFLECVQDMDHENMFWYRQDPGLGLRLIYFSYDVKMKEKGDIPEGYSVSREKKERFSLILESASTNQTSMYLCASTEGATGTGELFFGEGSRLTVL.

This clonotype was detected ten times or more. This beta chain is an unintended read in a library built for alpha chains; its size means little. The V gene is TRBV6-6, the J gene TRBJ1-2; 10 bases match TRBD1. CDR1 and CDR2 from the germline V gene are MNHNY and SVGAGI (reference sequence). The CDR3 runs 15 residues. The V and J ends lost 2 bases and 7 bases, in that order; junction bases with no gene match: 7. Here the CDR3 reads CASSYRRDRGSGYTF. As DNA, the CDR3 is TGTGCCAGCAGTTACAGGAGGGACAGGGGTAGTGGCTACACCTTC.